The 16 T cell receptor beta chains given below trace back to one sample, sequenced in a study of OX40 agonist ivuxolimab in advanced cancers. Sequenced by immunoSEQ multiplex PCR; TCRdb stores in-frame clones only, minus some. The repertoire has 9,500 to 15,000 clones, about 69% of them found once; the top ten carry about 30%. Material: CD4+ or CD8+ T cells sorted from blood, obtained in a trial of the OX40 agonist ivuxolimab. Receptor source: an adult with an advanced solid tumor such as melanoma, head and neck, liver or kidney cancer.

The rearrangement uses TRBV27 and TRBJ2-3; possible D gene TRBD1, 6 bases. V gave up 6 bases and J gave up 6 bases, with 10 bases separating them. The CDR3 spans 12 residues. Germline CDR1 is MNHEY and CDR2 is SMNVEV (reference sequence). DNA of the CDR3: TGTGCCAGCAGGCGAAGGGGGGATACGCAGTATTTT. It specifies CASRRRGDTQYF.

This clone was counted once. V usage is TRBV6-6 and J usage is TRBJ1-2; TRBD1 matches at 8 bases. The CDR3 has 15 residues. CDR1 is MNHNY and CDR2 is SVGAGI in the germline V gene (reference sequence). V was clipped by 11 bases and J by 2 bases; unmatched bases: 13. The CDR3: CAGGGRDRLNYGYTF. CDR3 in DNA: TGTGCCGGGGGTGGCCGGGACAGGCTGAACTATGGCTACACCTTC.

The chain carries TRBV7-3 and TRBJ2-7; TRBD2 aligns across 11 bases. Trimming removed 2 bases from V and 9 bases from J; junction bases left unmatched: 9. CDR1 is SGHTA, CDR2 FQGTGA, per germline. The length of the CDR3 is 15 residues. The CDR3 loop is CASSLGASGRLGQYF. For the CDR3, the DNA is TGTGCCAGCAGCTTAGGGGCTAGCGGGAGGTTGGGGCAGTACTTC.

The chain carries TRBV27 and TRBJ2-7; 9 bases map to TRBD1. Germline V gene data show CDR1 as MNHEY and CDR2 as SMNVEV (reference sequence). The trim removed 5 bases at V and 12 bases at J, leaving 8 bases unmatched. The CDR3 extends over 12 amino acids. The CDR3 DNA reads as TGTGCCAGCAGTGAAACCGGGACAGGGAGGTACTTC. It yields the protein CASSETGTGRYF.

This chain connects TRBV9 to TRBJ2-3, with TRBD2 matching 11 bases. The CDR3 has 16 amino acids. Germline-derived CDR1 and CDR2 are SGDLS and YYNGEE. Trimming took 2 bases from V and 1 from J; bases not matched to a gene: 3. DNA of the CDR3: TGTGCCAGCAGCGTCAAGGGACTAGCGGGCACAGATACGCAGTATTTT. It specifies CASSVKGLAGTDTQYF.

This chain links TRBV28 with TRBJ2-3; D is uncertain. This CDR3 comprises 11 residues. Germline V lookup: CDR1 MDHEN, CDR2 SYDVKM. V lost 6 bases to trimming and J lost 7 bases, with 8 bases between them. CDR3 residues: CASRREHTQYF. The CDR3 bases are TGTGCCAGCAGAAGAGAACATACGCAGTATTTT. Based on the CDR3 plus reference TRBV28 and TRBJ2-3, the full variable domain is DVKVTQSSRYLVKRTGEKVFLECVQDMDHENMFWYRQDPGLGLRLIYFSYDVKMKEKGDIPEGYSVSREKKERFSLILESASTNQTSMYLCASRREHTQYFGPGTRLTVL.

The CDR3 DNA sequence: TGTGCCAGCAGCTTGGCCTCACAAGAGACCCAGTACTTC. It is translated as CASSLASQETQYF. The chain links TRBV5-4 to TRBJ2-5, with D uncertain. Germline V CDR1 and CDR2: SGHNT, YYREEE (reference sequence). This CDR3 region has 13 residues. V lost 0 bases to trimming and J lost 2 bases, with 5 bases between them.

This clone appeared a single time. The chain recombines TRBV6-1 with TRBJ2-1, with 7 bases matching TRBD2. The trim removed 1 base at V and 5 bases at J, leaving 5 bases unmatched. The CDR3 loop spans 15 amino acids. CDR1 is MNHNS and CDR2 is SASEGT in the germline V gene. The CDR3 region is CASSEVGLADNEQFF. The CDR3 DNA reads as TGTGCCAGCAGTGAAGTGGGGCTAGCGGACAATGAGCAGTTCTTC.

V is TRBV11-3 and J is TRBJ2-2, with D hard to call. Trimming took off 2 bases at V and 7 bases at J, with 8 bases between the two ends. Germline CDR1 and CDR2: SGHNT and YENEEA. This CDR3 is built from 13 residues. The CDR3 protein is CASSLLGGGELFF. CDR3 DNA: TGTGCCAGCAGCTTATTAGGCGGCGGGGAGCTGTTTTTT.

This clone was counted only a few times. This chain joins TRBV7-8 and TRBJ2-1; weak D call: TRBD1 (6 bases). From germline, CDR1 is SGHVS and CDR2 FQNEAQ. V was trimmed by 5 bases and J by 13 bases, leaving 15 bases between them. The CDR3 has 12 residues. CDR3 sequence (DNA): TGTGCCAGCAGCGCCAACAGGGTAGAACAGTTCTTC. Residues: CASSANRVEQFF.

The rearrangement links TRBV6-5 to TRBJ1-1; D is undetermined. This CDR3 contains 10 residues. The germline CDR1 and CDR2 sequences are MNHEY and SVGAGI. V was cut by 6 bases and J by 5 bases, with 4 bases left in between. The CDR3 sequence: CASRETEAFF. In DNA form, the CDR3 reads TGTGCCAGCAGGGAGACTGAAGCTTTCTTT.

The chain couples TRBV4-1 to TRBJ2-2; 7 nucleotides line up with TRBD1. V lost 3 bases, J lost 7 bases, and 8 bases stayed unmatched. The CDR3 is made up of 15 amino acids. The germline V gene has CDR1 MGHRA and CDR2 YSYEKL. In DNA form, the CDR3 reads TGCGCCAGCAGCCATGATGACAGGGTGCGCGGGGAGCTGTTTTTT. Its protein product is CASSHDDRVRGELFF.

The chain recombines TRBV25-1 with TRBJ2-2; 11 bases map to TRBD2. The V gene end was trimmed by 6 bases and the J gene end by 6 bases; junction bases not matched to a gene: 3. This CDR3 comprises 14 residues. Germline-derived CDR1 and CDR2 are MGHDK and SYGVNS. CDR3 loop: CASSTSGSAGELFF. CDR3 nucleotide sequence: TGTGCCAGCAGCACTAGCGGGAGTGCCGGGGAGCTGTTTTTT. The variable domain in full, completed from reference TRBV25-1 and TRBJ2-2, reads EADIYQTPRYLVIGTGKKITLECSQTMGHDKMYWYQQDPGMELHLIHYSYGVNSTEKGDLSSESTVSRIRTEHFPLTLESARPSHTSQYLCASSTSGSAGELFFGEGSRLTVL.

V usage is TRBV6-4 and J usage is TRBJ2-6; 11 bases fit TRBD1. Trimming at V came to 2 bases and at J to 0 bases, leaving 0 bases not matched to a gene. The CDR3 totals 17 residues. CDR1 and CDR2 from the germline V gene are MRHNA and SNTAGT. CDR3 in DNA: TGTGCCAGCAGTGACGGGACAGGGGGCTCTGGGGCCAACGTCCTGACTTTC. Translating gives CASSDGTGGSGANVLTF.

Details on this clone: It is likely a read error, because the conserved phenylalanine at the end of the CDR3 is missing. The chain recombines TRBV6-1 with TRBJ1-2, with D maybe TRBD1 (6 bases). The CDR3 spans 15 residues. Deletions cut 3 bases from V and 4 bases from J, with 15 bases between. The germline CDR1 and CDR2 sequences are MNHNS and SASEGT. CDR3 sequence: CASSDLETGFYGYTS. CDR3 DNA: TGTGCCAGCAGTGACCTAGAAACAGGGTTCTATGGCTACACCTCC.

V gene TRBV29-1 combines with J gene TRBJ2-3, with TRBD2 identical over 11 bases. This CDR3 is built from 15 residues. Unmatched junction bases numbered 11, after V lost 8 bases and J lost 4 bases. CDR1 and CDR2 (germline): SQVTM, ANQGSEA. This CDR3 is CSFRGSGRAADTQYF. CDR3 bases: TGCAGCTTCAGAGGTAGCGGGAGGGCCGCAGATACGCAGTATTTT.